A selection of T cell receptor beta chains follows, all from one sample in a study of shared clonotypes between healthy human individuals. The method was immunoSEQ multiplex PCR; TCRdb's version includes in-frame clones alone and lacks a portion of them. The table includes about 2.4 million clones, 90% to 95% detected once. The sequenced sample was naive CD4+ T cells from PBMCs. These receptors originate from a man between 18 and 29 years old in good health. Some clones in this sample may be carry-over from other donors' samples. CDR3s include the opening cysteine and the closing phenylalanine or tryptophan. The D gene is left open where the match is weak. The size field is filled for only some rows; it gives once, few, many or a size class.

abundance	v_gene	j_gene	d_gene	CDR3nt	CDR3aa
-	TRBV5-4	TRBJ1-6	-	TGTGCCAGCAGCCAGGGGCCGGCCCCACCCCTCCACTTT	CASSQGPAPPLHF
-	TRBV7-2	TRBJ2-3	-	TGTGCCAGCACCACAGGGTATAGCACAGATACGCAGTATTTT	CASTTGYSTDTQYF
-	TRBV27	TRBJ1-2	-	TGTGCCAGCAGTTTAAATAGGGGTACAGCTAACTATGGCTACACCTTC	CASSLNRGTANYGYTF
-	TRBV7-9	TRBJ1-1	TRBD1	TGTGCCAGCAGCCCTAGAGGGACAGGGAACACTGAAGCTTTCTTT	CASSPRGTGNTEAFF
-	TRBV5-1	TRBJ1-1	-	TGCGCCAGCGGCACACAGGGTAACACTGAAGCTTTCTTT	CASGTQGNTEAFF
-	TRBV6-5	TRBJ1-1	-	TGTGCCAGCAGTTTTAACCAATTTAACACTGAAGCTTTCTTT	CASSFNQFNTEAFF
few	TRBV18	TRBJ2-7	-	TGTGCCAGCTCACCAGCCCCCAGCTACGAGCAGTACTTC	CASSPAPSYEQYF
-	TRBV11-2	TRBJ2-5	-	TGTGCCAGCAGCTTCCGGGAACCAAACCGGCCGGAGACCCAGTACTTC	CASSFREPNRPETQYF
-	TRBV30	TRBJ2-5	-	TGTGCCTGGAGCGCCGAGCTCTCGGAGACCCAGTACTTC	CAWSAELSETQYF
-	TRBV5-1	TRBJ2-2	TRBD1	TGCGCCAGCAGTTTTCAGGCGGTCCAGGGGGTTCAGCTGTTTTTT	CASSFQAVQGVQLFF
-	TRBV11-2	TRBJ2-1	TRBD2	TGTGCCAGCAGCCCCCCGGCACCTGGGCCGGGAGGCCATCAGTTCTTC	CASSPPAPGPGGHQFF
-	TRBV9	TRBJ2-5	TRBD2	TGTGCCAGCAGCGCGGGGACTAGAGAAGAGACCCAGTACTTC	CASSAGTREETQYF
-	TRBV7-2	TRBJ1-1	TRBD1	TGTGCCAGCAGCTCGACAGGGGGATACACTGAAGCTTTCTTT	CASSSTGGYTEAFF
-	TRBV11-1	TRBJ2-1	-	TGTGCCAGCAGCTTAGGTAGCGGATCCTACAATGAGCAGTTCTTC	CASSLGSGSYNEQFF
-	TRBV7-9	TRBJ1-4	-	TGTGCCAGCGGGGGGACATACCAAACCCAAAATGAAAAACTGTTTTTT	CASGGTYQTQNEKLFF
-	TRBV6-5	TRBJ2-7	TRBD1	TGTGCCAGCAGCCTAAGCCGACAGGGGCCCCACGAGCAGTACTTC	CASSLSRQGPHEQYF
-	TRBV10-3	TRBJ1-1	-	TGTGCCATCAGGCGGACAGTCAACACTGAAGCTTTCTTT	CAIRRTVNTEAFF
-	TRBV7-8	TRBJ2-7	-	TGTGCCAGCAGCTCGGAGCGGGCTCCGGGACTCTACGAGCAGTACTTC	CASSSERAPGLYEQYF
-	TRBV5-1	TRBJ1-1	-	TGCGCCAGCAGCTCCGGGATTTCAGTCGGCACTGAAGCTTTCTTT	CASSSGISVGTEAFF
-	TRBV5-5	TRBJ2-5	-	TGTGCCAGCAGCTCGCGGTCGGGCGGGGAGACCCAGTACTTC	CASSSRSGGETQYF
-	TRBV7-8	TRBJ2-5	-	TGTGCCAGCAGGGTTGGGCCTAATATTCAAGAGACCCAGTACTTC	CASRVGPNIQETQYF
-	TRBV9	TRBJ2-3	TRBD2	TGTGCCAGCAGCGGAAAAACCGGGACTAGCGGGAGTCAAGATACGCAGTATTTT	CASSGKTGTSGSQDTQYF
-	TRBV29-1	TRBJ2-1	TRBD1	TGCAGCGTCAGAAGCGGGACAGGGAGGTACAATGAGCAGTTCTTC	CSVRSGTGRYNEQFF
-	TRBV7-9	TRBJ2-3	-	TGTGCCAGCCAATTGGGGGTCGGGCACACAGATACGCAGTATTTT	CASQLGVGHTDTQYF
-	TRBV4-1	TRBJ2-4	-	TGCGCCAGCAGCCCTACCCCAGGGCTTCTAGCCAAAAACATTCAGTACTTC	CASSPTPGLLAKNIQYF
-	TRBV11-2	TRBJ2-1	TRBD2	TGTGCCAGCAGCTCCGGAAGGCAGGAGACTAGCAGCTACAATGAGCAGTTCTTC	CASSSGRQETSSYNEQFF
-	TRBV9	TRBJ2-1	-	TGTGCCAGCAGCGTACTAGCGTTCTCCTACAATGAGCAGTTCTTC	CASSVLAFSYNEQFF
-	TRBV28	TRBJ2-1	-	TGTGCCAGCAGTTTCTACTCTAATGAGCAGTTCTTC	CASSFYSNEQFF
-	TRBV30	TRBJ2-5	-	TGTGCCTGGGGGCTCAGCCCCGGGGGGACCCAGTACTTC	CAWGLSPGGTQYF
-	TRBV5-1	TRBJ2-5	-	TGCGCCAGCAGCTTGGGTTCAGCCTCTCAAGAGACCCAGTACTTC	CASSLGSASQETQYF
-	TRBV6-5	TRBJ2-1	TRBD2	TGTGCCAGCACCCGACTAGCGGGTGGGAATGAGCAGTTCTTC	CASTRLAGGNEQFF
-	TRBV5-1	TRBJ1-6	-	TGCGCCAGCAGCCAACAACCTGCAGGGGTAGATTCACCCCTCCACTTT	CASSQQPAGVDSPLHF
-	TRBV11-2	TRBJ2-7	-	TGTGCCAGCAGCTCCGACCGGGTTTACTTC	CASSSDRVYF
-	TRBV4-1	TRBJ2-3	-	TGCGCCAGCAGCCCAGTCGGACGAAGGAGGGGCACAGATACGCAGTATTTT	CASSPVGRRRGTDTQYF
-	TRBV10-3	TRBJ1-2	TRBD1	TGTGCCATCAGTGAGTCCGGGACAGGGGCCTATGGCTACACCTTC	CAISESGTGAYGYTF
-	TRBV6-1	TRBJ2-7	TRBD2	TGTGCCAGCAATAAAGGTTGGAGACTAGCAGCCGAGCAGTACTTC	CASNKGWRLAAEQYF
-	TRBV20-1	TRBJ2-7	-	TGCAGTGCTAGTCGGGGAGGCGAGCAGTACTTC	CSASRGGEQYF
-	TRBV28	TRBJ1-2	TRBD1	TGTGCCAGCAAAAAAGCCGGGACAGGGGCCTATGGCTACACCTTC	CASKKAGTGAYGYTF
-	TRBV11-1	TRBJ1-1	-	TGTGCCAGCAGCTTAGCTGTGTCCTTTGGGTCAAACACTGAAGCTTTCTTT	CASSLAVSFGSNTEAFF
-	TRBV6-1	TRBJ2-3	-	TGTGCCAGCACTGGCACCCGTGTAGATACGCAGTATTTT	CASTGTRVDTQYF
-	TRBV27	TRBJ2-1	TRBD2	TGTGCCAGCAGTTTCTTACTAGCGGGGGTCCACAATGAGCAGTTCTTC	CASSFLLAGVHNEQFF
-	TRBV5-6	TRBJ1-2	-	TGTGCCAGCAGCTTCAGCACCCACTATGAGGGCTACACCTTC	CASSFSTHYEGYTF
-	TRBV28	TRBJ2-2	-	TGTGCCAGCAGTCTTCAGGGTGCCGGGGAGCTGTTTTTT	CASSLQGAGELFF
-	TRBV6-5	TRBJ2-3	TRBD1	TGTGCCAGCTGCCCAGGGGGCGCGGGCACAGATACGCAGTATTTT	CASCPGGAGTDTQYF
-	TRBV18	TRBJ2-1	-	TGTGCCAGCTCACCCCTCTTTCGACCCCGTGAGGAGCAGTTCTTC	CASSPLFRPREEQFF
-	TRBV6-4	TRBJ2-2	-	TGTGCCAGCAGTGGGGACACCGGGGAGCTGTTTTTT	CASSGDTGELFF
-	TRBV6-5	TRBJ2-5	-	TGTGCCAGCAGTTACGGGGGGCGTAGGGAGACCCAGTACTTC	CASSYGGRRETQYF
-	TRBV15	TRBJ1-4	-	TGTGCCACCAGCAGAGAAGGACTAGGAAAGGAAAAACTGTTTTTT	CATSREGLGKEKLFF
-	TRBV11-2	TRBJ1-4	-	TGTGCCAGCAGGGTGGCAACTAATGAAAAACTGTTTTTT	CASRVATNEKLFF
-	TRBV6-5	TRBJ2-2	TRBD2	TGTGCCAGCAGTTACTCGATGTTGGGGGGGAGCGGGGAGCTGTTTTTT	CASSYSMLGGSGELFF
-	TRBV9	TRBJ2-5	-	TGTGCCAGCAGCTTTACCGCCTTCGCGGAGACCCAGTACTTC	CASSFTAFAETQYF